The clone carrying this T cell receptor beta chain has more than one count but fewer than ten. As yet, its antigen is unknown. This entry comes from a study of beta chain features in type 1 diabetes. Study background: Patient and healthy donor groups were alike in age, gender and cell yields. Study observations and caveats: For patients, the naive, central memory and Treg TCRB repertoires appeared more alike than for healthy donors. Patients with Type 1 diabetes showed moderately but significantly shorter TCRB CDR3s in all four CD4+ subsets. Among type 1 diabetes patients, VDJ junctions had fewer insertions and more deletions.

The CDR3 is 18 residues long. Trimming removed 4 bases from V and 0 bases from J, with 19 bases in between. Germline-derived CDR1 and CDR2 are MNHNS and SASEGT. Since all of the isolated RNA was reverse transcribed, expressed TCRB transcripts were what got sequenced. The repertoire was sequenced with immunoSEQ multiplex PCR; TCRdb's copy has only in-frame clones and lacks some. The table lists nearly 700,000 clones, under 15% of them singletons. The sequenced sample consisted of naive CD4+ T cells from blood. This receptor was obtained from a man younger than 30 with type 1 diabetes. The chain links TRBV6-1 to TRBJ2-4; D may match TRBD1 or TRBD2 (7 bases each). CDR3 DNA: TGTGCCAGCAGTGGGGAGGGGGCGAAGGGTCGAGCCAAAAACATTCAGTACTTC. Translating gives CASSGEGAKGRAKNIQYF.